This entry describes one T cell receptor (beta chain). Germline CDR1 and CDR2: MGHRA and YSYEKL. V shed 0 bases and J shed 4 bases, with 12 bases lying between them. CDR3 length equals 15 residues. Assay used: immunoSEQ multiplex PCR; TCRdb lists only in-frame clones, some missing. The sample lists under 250,000 clones; around nine tenths were seen once. The sample comes from a study of blood T cell repertoires in COVID-19. Study details: The study drew acute and convalescent COVID-19 samples from the United States, Italy and Spain.

This TCR was recovered from a man aged 45-60 years with COVID-19, enrolled during active disease. The sequencing input was peripheral blood. This sequence joins TRBV4-1 and TRBJ1-2; possible D gene TRBD1, 6 bases. Written as DNA, the CDR3 is TGCGCCAGCAGCCAAGACAGGACAGCCGTCTATGGCTACACCTTC. Protein sequence: CASSQDRTAVYGYTF.